One and the same sample provided the 8 T cell receptor beta chains below, sequenced in a study of PD-1 blockade in classical Hodgkin lymphoma. TCRdb keeps only in-frame clones here, not all; method: immunoSEQ multiplex PCR. The table records 30,000 to 40,000 clones, 90% to 95% of them present only once. Noted time point: cycle 4 day 1 (C4D1), after 5 to 7 weeks of nivolumab. Every patient was affected by relapse after autologous stem cell transplantation, while exposure to brentuximab vedotin was not uniform. Magnetic negative selection was used to purify CD4+ T cells from PBMCs that had been thawed. The material sequenced was CD4+ T cells from blood, taken before the fourth cycle of nivolumab. Receptor source: a human donor with classical Hodgkin lymphoma.

CDR3 sequence (DNA): TGCAGCGCGGGACAGGTAGGTCAGCCCCAGCATTTT. Amino acid sequence: CSAGQVGQPQHF. The chain combines TRBV29-1 with TRBJ1-5; TRBD1 matches at 8 bases. The CDR3 has 12 amino acids. The V and J ends lost 7 bases and 6 bases, in that order; junction bases with no gene match: 5. Germline CDR1 is SQVTM and CDR2 is ANQGSEA.

The count of this clone is one. The chain joins TRBV5-1 to TRBJ1-2; D not resolved. Germline values: CDR1 SGHRS, CDR2 YFSETQ. V was pared by 4 bases and J by 3 bases, with 10 bases between. The CDR3 covers 13 residues. CDR3 DNA sequence: TGCGCCAGCAGCCAGCGAGAAGACTATGGCTACACCTTC. This codes for CASSQREDYGYTF.

This chain links TRBV10-3 with TRBJ1-3; D remains ambiguous. The CDR3 runs to 15 residues. Trimming stripped 6 bases from V and 0 bases from J, with 12 bases between. Germline CDR1 is ENHRY and CDR2 is SYGVKD. As DNA, the CDR3 is TGTGCCATCAGCCGCGACATAGACTCTGGAAACACCATATATTTT. Translation: CAISRDIDSGNTIYF.

This clone was seen a handful of times. V is TRBV5-1 and J is TRBJ1-1; possibly TRBD1 for D (6 bases). This CDR3 has 14 amino acids. The germline V gene encodes CDR1 SGHRS and CDR2 YFSETQ. Trimming stripped 4 bases from V and 5 bases from J, with 15 bases between. CDR3 coding DNA: TGCGCCAGCAGCGCCTTCCGGGGGCGTACTGAAGCTTTCTTT. Its protein product is CASSAFRGRTEAFF.

This chain joins TRBV2 and TRBJ2-5; the D gene is possibly TRBD2 (5 bases). The length of the CDR3 is 14 residues. Trimming pared 7 bases from V and 2 bases from J, leaving 14 bases between. CDR1 is SNHLY, CDR2 FYNNEI, per germline. In DNA form, the CDR3 reads TGTGCCAGCATCCGGGAAGAAGGGCAAGAGACCCAGTACTTC. This codes for CASIREEGQETQYF.

The chain recombines TRBV28 with TRBJ2-7; 13 positions match TRBD2. The trim removed 6 bases at V and 3 bases at J, leaving 11 bases unmatched. The CDR3 is made up of 17 amino acids. Germline assignment: CDR1 MDHEN and CDR2 SYDVKM. In DNA form, the CDR3 reads TGTGCCAGCAGGCCCTTACTAGCGGGAGGGTACCACTACGAGCAGTACTTC. It encodes CASRPLLAGGYHYEQYF.

The rearrangement uses TRBV5-1 and TRBJ1-1; tentative D call: TRBD1 (5 bases). The CDR3 covers 15 residues. V lost 1 base to trimming and J lost 6 bases, with 16 bases between them. The V gene's germline CDR1 is SGHRS and CDR2 YFSETQ. CDR3 sequence reads: CASSLTFLVGAEAFF. CDR3 nucleotide sequence: TGCGCCAGCAGCTTGACGTTTTTAGTAGGGGCTGAAGCTTTCTTT.

The chain is built from TRBV6-1 and TRBJ1-1; D gene ambiguous. V lost 6 bases and J lost 4, with 18 bases in between. Germline assignment: CDR1 MNHNS and CDR2 SASEGT. The CDR3 length is 15 residues. Here the CDR3 DNA reads TGTGCCAGCAGCGCCTGGACCGCCACGGGCACTGAAGCTTTCTTT. As protein: CASSAWTATGTEAFF.